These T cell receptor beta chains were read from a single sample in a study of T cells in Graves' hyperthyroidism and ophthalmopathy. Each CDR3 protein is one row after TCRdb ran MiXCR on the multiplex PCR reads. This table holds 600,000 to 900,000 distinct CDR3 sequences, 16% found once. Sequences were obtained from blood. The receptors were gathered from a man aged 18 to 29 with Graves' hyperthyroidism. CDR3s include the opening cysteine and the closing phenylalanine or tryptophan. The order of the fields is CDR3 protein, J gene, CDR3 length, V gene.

CASSQGRTSTDTQYF	TRBJ2-3	15	TRBV4-2
CASKYSPRETYEQYF	TRBJ2-7	15	TRBV6-5
CASSVAPTKNEQYF	TRBJ2-7	14	TRBV9
CASRESLGPIYSNQPQHF	TRBJ1-5	18	TRBV2
CASSPPGLAGWNEQFF	TRBJ2-1	16	TRBV7-6
CSASGTSVSYEQYF	TRBJ2-7	14	TRBV20-1
CASSQLGLAGGRDEQFF	TRBJ2-1	17	TRBV11-2
CASSLGGGPSNQPQHF	TRBJ1-5	16	TRBV7-6
CASSLFRTRGYEQYF	TRBJ2-7	15	TRBV27
CASSDRDFYGYTF	TRBJ1-2	13	TRBV25-1
CASRPGLAASYEQYF	TRBJ2-7	15	TRBV27
CASSPFLGAGEKLFF	TRBJ1-4	15	TRBV9
CASSQVRTEQYF	TRBJ2-7	12	TRBV3-1
CASSYYGQADEQFF	TRBJ2-1	14	TRBV6-2/TRBV6-3
CASRSRAQGGYTF	TRBJ1-2	13	TRBV2
CASSPRVGNEQFF	TRBJ2-1	13	TRBV9
CASSYGRGRRREPSYNEQFF	TRBJ2-1	20	TRBV6-2/TRBV6-3
CSAGEREPHEQYF	TRBJ2-7	13	TRBV20-1
CAISDRDTGLSSYEQYF	TRBJ2-7	17	TRBV10-3
CASSLFRTGELFF	TRBJ2-2	13	TRBV5-1
CASSREISFGQPQHF	TRBJ1-5	15	TRBV19
CASSLAAGSYEQYF	TRBJ2-7	14	TRBV7-9
CASSDRGRETQYF	TRBJ2-5	13	TRBV2
CASSITEYEQYF	TRBJ2-7	12	TRBV28
CSARDRALQETQYF	TRBJ2-5	14	TRBV20-1
CASGYRDNQPQHF	TRBJ1-5	13	TRBV6-2/TRBV6-3
CASSPTGGGTYEQYF	TRBJ2-7	15	TRBV7-9
CASSSGLLGEQYF	TRBJ2-7	13	TRBV7-2
CASSEMENYGYTF	TRBJ1-2	13	TRBV6-4
CASTRMGETQYF	TRBJ2-5	12	TRBV12-3/TRBV12-4
CATSGENEKLFF	TRBJ1-4	12	TRBV28
CATSDPTGSSYNEQFF	TRBJ2-1	16	TRBV24-1
CASFIKRDEQYF	TRBJ2-7	12	TRBV2
CASSRVAGGDYNEQFF	TRBJ2-1	16	TRBV4-2
CASSPHTLALQFF	TRBJ2-1	13	TRBV12-3/TRBV12-4
CASSKRAAPNEKLFF	TRBJ1-4	15	TRBV19
CATSLNTEAFF	TRBJ1-1	11	TRBV15
CSVEDQGKNYEQYF	TRBJ2-7	14	TRBV29-1
CASSLAPKGSGKQYF	TRBJ2-7	15	TRBV7-9
CSGVLAGGPYGADVLTF	TRBJ2-6	17	TRBV29-1